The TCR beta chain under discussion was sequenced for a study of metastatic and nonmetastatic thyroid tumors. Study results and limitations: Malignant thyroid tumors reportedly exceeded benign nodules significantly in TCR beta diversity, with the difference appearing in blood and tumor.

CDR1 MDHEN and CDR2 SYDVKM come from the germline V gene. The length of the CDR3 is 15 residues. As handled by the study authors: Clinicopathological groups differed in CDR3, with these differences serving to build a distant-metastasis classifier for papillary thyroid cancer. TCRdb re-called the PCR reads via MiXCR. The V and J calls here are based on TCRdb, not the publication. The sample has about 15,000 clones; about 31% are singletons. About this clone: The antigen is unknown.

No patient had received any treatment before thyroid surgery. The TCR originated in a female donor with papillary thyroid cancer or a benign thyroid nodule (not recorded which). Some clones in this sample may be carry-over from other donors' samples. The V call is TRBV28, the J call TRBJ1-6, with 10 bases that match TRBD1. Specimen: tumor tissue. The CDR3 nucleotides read TGTGTCAGTGGGTCCCGGGACAGGGGAAATTCACCCCTCCACTTT. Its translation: CVSGSRDRGNSPLHF.